A single sample is the source of the 25 T cell receptor beta chains below, sequenced in a study of CD8+ T cells in alopecia areata. Treatment here: oral pan-JAK inhibitor, 5-10 mg twice daily. It was cDNA, reverse transcribed from extracted RNA, that served as the sequencing template. Profiled with immunoSEQ multiplex PCR; TCRdb holds only in-frame clones, not every one. The sample records roughly 220,000 clones, approximately 70% being singletons. Sample: CD4+ T cells sorted from blood, taken at week 44, from a patient treated with tofacitinib. The receptors here all came from a human donor with alopecia areata.

This clone was observed a single time. The chain carries TRBV29-1 and TRBJ1-2; no reliable D call. This CDR3 contains 12 residues. V was cut by 7 bases and J by 0 bases, with 9 bases left in between. The germline CDR1 and CDR2 sequences are SQVTM and ANQGSEA. CDR3 amino acids: CSGATSNYGYTF. For the CDR3, the DNA is TGCAGCGGCGCGACTTCTAACTATGGCTACACCTTC.

The chain joins TRBV5-6 to TRBJ1-1; 8 bases map to TRBD1. Germline V gene sequence: CDR1 SGHDT, CDR2 YYEEEE. CDR3 length: 15 amino acids. The trim removed 0 bases at V and 4 bases at J, leaving 5 bases unmatched. CDR3 nucleotides: TGTGCCAGCAGCTTGGAGGACAGGGCAACCACTGAAGCTTTCTTT. This translates into CASSLEDRATTEAFF.

This chain joins TRBV30 and TRBJ2-1, with TRBD1 as a possible D gene (6 bases). The CDR3 covers 14 residues. Germline values: CDR1 GTSNPN, CDR2 SVGIG (reference sequence). Trimming cost V 3 bases and J 2 bases, with 11 bases left between them. CDR3 loop: CAWRGAYPYNEQFF. Written as DNA, the CDR3 is TGTGCCTGGAGGGGGGCGTACCCCTACAATGAGCAGTTCTTC. The variable domain in full, completed from reference TRBV30 and TRBJ2-1, reads SQTIHQWPATLVQPVGSPLSLECTVEGTSNPNLYWYRQAAGRGLQLLFYSVGIGQISSEVPQNLSASRPQDRQFILSSKKLLLSDSGFYLCAWRGAYPYNEQFFGPGTRLTVL.

A few counts support this clone. The rearrangement links TRBV11-2 to TRBJ2-4; no reliable D call. Germline CDR1 and CDR2: SGHAT and FQNNGV. This CDR3 is 17 amino acids long. The germline V and J ends were trimmed by 5 bases and 5 bases, with 22 bases remaining between them. CDR3 region: CASSLRWQPLRENIQYF. In DNA, the CDR3 is TGTGCCAGCAGCCTCCGGTGGCAGCCTTTAAGGGAAAACATTCAGTACTTC.

This clone was recorded a few times. The V call is TRBV27, the J call TRBJ1-1; D might be TRBD1 (5 bases). The germline V and J ends were trimmed by 1 base and 7 bases, with 13 bases remaining between them. Germline lookup yields CDR1 MNHEY and CDR2 SMNVEV (reference sequence). This CDR3 spans 14 amino acids. The CDR3 protein is CASSLWAGRGEAFF. The CDR3 DNA follows: TGTGCCAGCAGTTTATGGGCAGGGCGAGGTGAAGCTTTCTTT.

A remark on this clone: At the DNA level, this CDR3 is encoded by other sequences in the same sample as well. This sequence joins TRBV29-1 and TRBJ1-2; no clear D. V lost 2 bases and J 8 bases, leaving 3 bases between the germline ends. The CDR3 has 9 residues. Germline V CDR1 and CDR2: SQVTM, ANQGSEA. The CDR3 loop is CSVELGYTF. For the CDR3, the DNA is TGCAGCGTTGAACTCGGCTACACCTTC.

The chain uses TRBV7-2 and TRBJ2-3; 7 bases fit TRBD2. Germline V gene data show CDR1 as SGHTA and CDR2 as FQGNSA. V gave up 3 bases and J gave up 8 bases; unmatched junction bases: 8. The CDR3 totals 14 residues. CDR3 sequence reads: CASSFGGGPGTQYF. As DNA, the CDR3 is TGTGCCAGCAGCTTTGGCGGGGGACCGGGTACGCAGTATTTT.

The rearrangement links TRBV14 to TRBJ1-2; the D is unclear. This CDR3 is built from 13 residues. The V end was cut by 2 bases, the J end by 7 bases, with 11 bases between. Per the germline V gene, CDR1 is SGHDN and CDR2 is FVKESK. The CDR3 nucleotides read TGTGCCAGCAGCCAACTACTGTCTAGTGGCTACACCTTC. The encoded protein is CASSQLLSSGYTF.

The V gene is TRBV15, the J gene TRBJ1-6; 7 bases line up with TRBD1. The germline V gene has CDR1 LNHNV and CDR2 YYDKDF (reference sequence). There are 14 residues in the CDR3. The V gene end was trimmed by 8 bases and the J gene end by 8 bases; junction bases not matched to a gene: 9. The CDR3 DNA is TGTGCCACCCGTCAGAGGACAGGATATTCACCCCTCCACTTT. Translating gives CATRQRTGYSPLHF.

V gene TRBV30 combines with J gene TRBJ2-1; D gene ambiguous. CDR3 length: 14 residues. The germline V and J ends were trimmed by 4 bases and 0 bases, with 10 bases remaining between them. Looked up from germline, CDR1 is GTSNPN and CDR2 is SVGIG (reference sequence). CDR3 residues: CAWIGGSSYNEQFF. For the CDR3, the DNA is TGTGCCTGGATTGGCGGCAGCTCCTACAATGAGCAGTTCTTC.

The chain combines TRBV30 with TRBJ1-5; 9 bases map to TRBD1. V lost 2 bases, J lost 2 bases, and 10 bases stayed unmatched. Germline CDR1 and CDR2: GTSNPN and SVGIG (reference sequence). The CDR3 length is 17 residues. CDR3 sequence: CAWSRGQGGWGNQPQHF. CDR3 coding DNA: TGTGCCTGGAGTAGGGGACAGGGAGGTTGGGGCAATCAGCCCCAGCATTTT.

V is TRBV4-3 and J is TRBJ2-7, with 10 bases matching TRBD2. The CDR3 covers 17 residues. Germline assignment: CDR1 LGHNA and CDR2 YSLEER. V dropped 2 bases and J dropped 6; count of bases not matched to a gene: 13. The CDR3 sequence is CASSQSPSGGLGGEQYF. The CDR3 nucleotides read TGCGCCAGCAGCCAATCACCTAGCGGGGGACTGGGCGGCGAGCAGTACTTC.

The chain carries TRBV14 and TRBJ1-4; unclear D gene. The CDR3 contains 13 residues. V gave up 1 base and J gave up 8 bases, with 8 bases separating them. Looked up from germline, CDR1 is SGHDN and CDR2 is FVKESK. The CDR3 region has the DNA TGTGCCAGCAGCCAAGGGGTGACCGAAAAACTGTTTTTT. Its protein is CASSQGVTEKLFF.

The rearrangement links TRBV25-1 to TRBJ2-3, with D possibly matching TRBD2 (5 bases). The CDR3 is made up of 15 amino acids. From germline, CDR1 is MGHDK and CDR2 SYGVNS. Trimming left V 3 bases short and J 1 base short, with 11 bases between. The DNA of the CDR3 is TGTGCCAGCAGTGACGAGCGGCGGCGCACAGATACGCAGTATTTT. Translation: CASSDERRRTDTQYF.

J is TRBJ2-5 and V is TRBV27, with 7 positions matching TRBD2. CDR1 is MNHEY, CDR2 SMNVEV, per germline (reference sequence). CDR3 size: 13 residues. V gave up 4 bases and J gave up 7 bases; unmatched junction bases: 6. Written as DNA, the CDR3 is TGTGCCAGCAGTTCCAAGGGCGGGGGGACCCAGTACTTC. Its translation: CASSSKGGGTQYF.

J is TRBJ2-7 and V is TRBV6-5; 12 bases are shared with TRBD1. Germline values: CDR1 MNHEY, CDR2 SVGAGI. V lost 5 bases to trimming and J lost 2 bases; unmatched junction nucleotides: 1. CDR3 length: 14 residues. The CDR3 sequence is CASSGDRGPYEQYF. The CDR3 DNA follows: TGTGCCAGCAGTGGGGACAGGGGGCCCTACGAGCAGTACTTC.

In this sample, this clone turned up a few times. V gene TRBV30 combines with J gene TRBJ2-1; 8 bases agree with TRBD2. Germline values: CDR1 GTSNPN, CDR2 SVGIG (reference sequence). The CDR3 has 16 residues. Trimming removed 0 bases from V and 9 bases from J; junction bases left unmatched: 13. CDR3 in DNA: TGTGCCTGGAGTGTAGGGATAGCGGGGACGGAGAGTGAGCAGTTCTTC. Protein product: CAWSVGIAGTESEQFF.

The chain recombines TRBV5-4 with TRBJ1-1, with 7 nucleotides matching TRBD1. The CDR3 is made up of 14 amino acids. Trimming removed 3 bases from V and 1 base from J; junction bases left unmatched: 3. Germline V gene lookup returns CDR1 SGHNT and CDR2 YYREEE (reference sequence). CDR3 region: CASSSGTENTEAFF. The CDR3 DNA follows: TGTGCCAGCAGCTCCGGGACAGAGAACACTGAAGCTTTCTTT. Combining the CDR3 with reference TRBV5-4 and TRBJ1-1 gives the whole variable domain ETGVTQSPTHLIKTRGQQVTLRCSSQSGHNTVSWYQQALGQGPQFIFQYYREEENGRGNFPPRFSGLQFPNYSSELNVNALELDDSALYLCASSSGTENTEAFFGQGTRLTVV.

This clone was recorded a few times. The rearrangement links TRBV29-1 to TRBJ2-7, with 8 nucleotides matching TRBD2. The CDR3 spans 13 residues. The V and J ends lost 4 bases and 6 bases, in that order; junction bases with no gene match: 8. Germline assignment: CDR1 SQVTM and CDR2 ANQGSEA. The CDR3 is CSVARGAVGEQYF. The CDR3 coding sequence is TGCAGCGTTGCGCGGGGGGCAGTGGGCGAGCAGTACTTC.

This clone appeared a few times. This sequence joins TRBV11-2 and TRBJ2-1, with TRBD2 matching over 11 bases. This CDR3 spans 15 amino acids. Germline CDR1 is SGHAT and CDR2 is FQNNGV. The V gene end was trimmed by 3 bases and the J gene end by 9 bases; junction bases not matched to a gene: 7. For the CDR3, the DNA is TGTGCCAGCAGCTTCAGTAGCGGGGGGGTTCCTGAGCAGTTCTTC. This gives the protein CASSFSSGGVPEQFF.

As for this clone: This same CDR3 is encoded by further DNA sequences in the sample. The chain links TRBV30 to TRBJ1-1; the D gene is possibly TRBD1 (5 bases). V was trimmed by 0 bases and J by 4 bases, leaving 9 bases between them. This CDR3 is built from 13 residues. CDR1 and CDR2 from the germline V gene are GTSNPN and SVGIG (reference sequence). CDR3 protein: CAWSVQGVTEAFF. Written as DNA, the CDR3 is TGTGCCTGGAGTGTACAAGGGGTCACTGAAGCTTTCTTT.

V usage is TRBV30 and J usage is TRBJ1-2; TRBD1 might be the D (5 bases). Per the germline V gene, CDR1 is GTSNPN and CDR2 is SVGIG (reference sequence). The CDR3 spans 12 residues. V lost 5 bases, J lost 3 bases, and 10 bases lay in between. Written as DNA, the CDR3 is TGTGCCTGGGGGGGAGGCGACTATGGCTACACCTTC. Protein: CAWGGGDYGYTF.

This clone has only one observation. This sequence joins TRBV5-1 and TRBJ2-1; TRBD2 matches at 10 bases. V dropped 4 bases and J dropped 9; count of bases not matched to a gene: 4. Germline lookup yields CDR1 SGHRS and CDR2 YFSETQ. The CDR3 has 13 amino acids. The CDR3 nucleotides read TGCGCCAGCAGCCAGCGGGGGGGCCGTGAGCAGTTCTTC. It specifies CASSQRGGREQFF.

This chain uses TRBV4-1 with TRBJ2-3; D is undetermined. This CDR3 spans 16 amino acids. Germline V gives CDR1 MGHRA, CDR2 YSYEKL. Trimming took off 0 bases at V and 2 bases at J, with 12 bases between the two ends. The CDR3 DNA reads as TGCGCCAGCAGCCAAGATTGGACGGTGCACACAGATACGCAGTATTTT. Amino acid sequence: CASSQDWTVHTDTQYF.

The CDR3 sequence: CASTQGGSPYGYTF. The CDR3 coding sequence is TGTGCCAGCACACAAGGGGGCTCTCCCTATGGCTACACCTTC. The rearrangement joins TRBV7-2 to TRBJ1-2; 7 bases match TRBD1. Germline CDR1 is SGHTA and CDR2 is FQGNSA. Trimming removed 7 bases from V and 4 bases from J; junction bases left unmatched: 9. CDR3 length: 14 residues.